The 11 T cell receptor beta chains presented below share a single source sample, sequenced in a study of cytomegalovirus exposure and HLA in healthy donors. PCR used 60 Vbeta primers and 13 Jbeta primers. The method was immunoSEQ multiplex PCR; TCRdb's version includes in-frame clones alone and lacks a portion of them. The sample has 120,000 to 150,000 clones, around 77% seen once. Material: PBMCs. The receptors derive from a man aged 25 to 40 in good health and CMV-seronegative.

The chain combines TRBV6-5 with TRBJ1-3; D is possibly TRBD1 (6 bases). Deletions cut 0 bases from V and 2 bases from J, with 11 bases between. The CDR3 contains 16 residues. CDR1 MNHEY and CDR2 SVGAGI come from the germline V gene. The CDR3 sequence is CASSYSFGGPGNTIYF. Here the CDR3 DNA reads TGTGCCAGCAGTTACTCGTTTGGGGGCCCTGGAAACACCATATATTTT.

The V and J genes are TRBV20-1 and TRBJ2-3, with a weak D call TRBD1 (5 bases). This CDR3 comprises 11 residues. Germline loops: CDR1 DFQATT, CDR2 SNEGSKA (reference sequence). V was trimmed by 8 bases and J by 9 bases, leaving 15 bases between them. CDR3 coding DNA: TGCAGTACAAACCAGGGCGGCACGCAGTATTTT. Translated, it gives CSTNQGGTQYF.

This sequence joins TRBV7-9 and TRBJ2-3; 13 nucleotides agree with TRBD2. The CDR3 is 16 amino acids. Per the germline V gene, CDR1 is SEHNR and CDR2 is FQNEAQ (reference sequence). After removal of 6 bases from V and 6 bases from J, the junction contained 9 bases not matched to a gene. CDR3 nucleotide sequence: TGTGCCAGCAGATTACTAGCGGGAGGGATAGAGGATACGCAGTATTTT. Amino acid sequence: CASRLLAGGIEDTQYF.

Comment on this clone: A read error may produce the germline difference seen at one junction end. The chain combines TRBV6-1 with TRBJ1-5, with 8 bases lining up with TRBD1. This CDR3 has 17 residues. CDR1 and CDR2 (germline): MNHNS, SASEGT. CDR3 nucleotide sequence: TGTGCCAGCAGTGTCTCCAGTGGGTCAGGGGGCAATCAGCCCCAGAATTTT. This sequence encodes CASSVSSGSGGNQPQNF.

This rearrangement joins TRBV4-1 to TRBJ2-7, with 10 bases identical to TRBD2. Trimming cost V 0 bases and J 6 bases; bases outside gene matches: 11. This CDR3 is 17 amino acids long. Looked up from germline, CDR1 is MGHRA and CDR2 is YSYEKL. The CDR3 DNA reads TGCGCCAGCAGCCAAGATCCAGCGGGGGGGCCTTTCTCCGAGCAGTACTTC. It yields the protein CASSQDPAGGPFSEQYF.

V is TRBV5-1 and J is TRBJ2-2; D may be TRBD1 (6 bases). The CDR3 loop spans 16 amino acids. Germline values: CDR1 SGHRS, CDR2 YFSETQ. Trimming cost V 4 bases and J 2 bases, with 15 bases left between them. The CDR3 loop reads CASSKSGTSNTGELFF. The CDR3 region has the DNA TGCGCCAGCAGCAAATCCGGGACATCAAACACCGGGGAGCTGTTTTTT. The full variable domain, with the rest looked up from reference TRBV5-1 and TRBJ2-2, is KAGVTQTPRYLIKTRGQQVTLSCSPISGHRSVSWYQQTPGQGLQFLFEYFSETQRNKGNFPGRFSGRQFSNSRSEMNVSTLELGDSALYLCASSKSGTSNTGELFFGEGSRLTVL.

This chain uses TRBV28 with TRBJ1-5; 11 nucleotides align to TRBD1. Trimming took 2 bases from V and 6 from J; bases not matched to a gene: 6. In germline, CDR1 is MDHEN, CDR2 SYDVKM. This CDR3 comprises 16 residues. The CDR3 protein is CASSLSGQGAGQPQHF. CDR3 DNA sequence: TGTGCCAGCAGTTTAAGTGGACAGGGGGCAGGTCAGCCCCAGCATTTT.

Only a few counts were recorded for this clone. V is TRBV6-1 and J is TRBJ2-1, with unresolved D. Deletions cut 6 bases from V and 0 bases from J, with 9 bases between. The CDR3 extends over 14 amino acids. CDR1 is MNHNS, CDR2 SASEGT, per germline. In DNA form, the CDR3 reads TGTGCCAGCAGCGGCAGGTCCTCCTACAATGAGCAGTTCTTC. This encodes CASSGRSSYNEQFF.

The V call is TRBV6-1, the J call TRBJ1-1; D might be TRBD1 (5 bases). Germline loops: CDR1 MNHNS, CDR2 SASEGT. The CDR3 runs to 14 residues. V lost 3 bases, J lost 3 bases, and 11 bases lay in between. The CDR3 spells CASSDSGGDTEAFF. The DNA of the CDR3 is TGTGCCAGCAGTGACTCGGGGGGGGACACTGAAGCTTTCTTT.

This sequence joins TRBV19 and TRBJ2-3; 7 bases are a match to TRBD1. Unmatched junction bases numbered 8, after V lost 5 bases and J lost 0 bases. Germline CDR1 and CDR2: LNHDA and SQIVND (reference sequence). The CDR3 is 16 residues long. CDR3 loop: CASSPGQIASTDTQYF. The CDR3 nucleotides read TGTGCCAGTAGTCCGGGACAGATCGCTAGCACAGATACGCAGTATTTT. Drawing the rest from reference TRBV19 and TRBJ2-3, the complete variable domain is DGGITQSPKYLFRKEGQNVTLSCEQNLNHDAMYWYRQDPGQGLRLIYYSQIVNDFQKGDIAEGYSVSREKKESFPLTVTSAQKNPTAFYLCASSPGQIASTDTQYFGPGTRLTVL.

This clone was observed a single time. This rearrangement joins TRBV7-9 to TRBJ1-4; TRBD1 agrees at 7 bases. The CDR3 spans 14 residues. CDR1 and CDR2 from the germline V gene are SEHNR and FQNEAQ (reference sequence). With 3 bases clipped from V and 7 bases from J, the junction kept 5 bases outside the gene matches. The CDR3 region has the DNA TGTGCCAGCAGCTTTGCGGACAGGACTGAAAAACTGTTTTTT. Encoded protein: CASSFADRTEKLFF.